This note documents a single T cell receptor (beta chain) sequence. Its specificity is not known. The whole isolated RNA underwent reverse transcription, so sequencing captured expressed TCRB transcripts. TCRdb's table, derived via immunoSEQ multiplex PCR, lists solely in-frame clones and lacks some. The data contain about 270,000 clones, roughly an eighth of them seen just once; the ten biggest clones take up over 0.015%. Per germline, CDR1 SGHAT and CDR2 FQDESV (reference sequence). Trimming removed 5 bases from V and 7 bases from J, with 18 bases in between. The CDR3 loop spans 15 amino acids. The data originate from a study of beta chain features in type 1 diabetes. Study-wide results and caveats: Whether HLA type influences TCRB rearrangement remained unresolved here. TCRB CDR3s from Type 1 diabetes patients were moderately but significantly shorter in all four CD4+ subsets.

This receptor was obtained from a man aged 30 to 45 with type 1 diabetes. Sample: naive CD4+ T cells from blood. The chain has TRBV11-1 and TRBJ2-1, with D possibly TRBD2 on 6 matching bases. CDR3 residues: CASSPRLGSGNEQFF. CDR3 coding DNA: TGTGCCAGCAGCCCCAGACTAGGGTCTGGAAATGAGCAGTTCTTC.